This TCR beta chain originates from a study of blood T cell repertoires in COVID-19. Study overall: Material from acute and convalescent COVID-19 was sourced from the United States, Italy and Spain. In each case, the material was cDNA or gDNA derived from T cells, B-cell-depleted T cells, or PBMCs.

The V gene's germline CDR1 is SGHRS and CDR2 YFSETQ. J gave up 4 bases and V 4 bases, and 3 bases lay outside the gene matches. This CDR3 is built from 13 residues. Enrolled during active infection, Seattle patients were then followed longitudinally. In the original workflow: Amplification from reference gene primers served as the basis for estimated nucleated cell counts. Some clones are missing from TCRdb's copy, which holds only in-frame ones; the method was immunoSEQ multiplex PCR. The DNA was the basis for D and trimming; V, J and clone size are from that table. The sample lists under 200,000 clones, about 76% occurring once.

V gene TRBV5-1 combines with J gene TRBJ2-5; 8 bases agree with TRBD2. The source is a woman in her 40s with COVID-19, enrolled during active disease. The specimen was peripheral blood. The CDR3 loop reads CASSRAGGETQYF. The CDR3 bases are TGCGCCAGCAGCCGCGCGGGAGGAGAGACCCAGTACTTC. The full variable domain, with the rest looked up from reference TRBV5-1 and TRBJ2-5, is KAGVTQTPRYLIKTRGQQVTLSCSPISGHRSVSWYQQTPGQGLQFLFEYFSETQRNKGNFPGRFSGRQFSNSRSEMNVSTLELGDSALYLCASSRAGGETQYFGPGTRLLVL.